This T cell receptor beta chain was recovered during a study of shared clonotypes between healthy human individuals. Overall study context: Every donor yielded three CD4 naive, three CD4 memory, two CD8 naive and one CD8 memory plate.

Assay used: immunoSEQ multiplex PCR; TCRdb lists only in-frame clones, some missing. The sample lists around 750,000 clones, approximately 74% seen once, with approximately 1.7% in the top ten. Germline values: CDR1 SQVTM, CDR2 ANQGSEA. The CDR3 is 13 residues long. The V and J genes are TRBV29-1 and TRBJ2-5; TRBD1 might be the D (6 bases). The J call may be faulty, since TRBJ2-7 better matches the DNA end. The material sequenced was memory CD4+ T cells sorted from blood. Sample subset: CD45RA-negative fraction. This clonotype was sampled from a woman in her 30s in good health. CDR3 nucleotides: TGCAGCGTAGGGACAAGGAAGGGCTACGAGCAGTACTTC. Translated: CSVGTRKGYEQYF.